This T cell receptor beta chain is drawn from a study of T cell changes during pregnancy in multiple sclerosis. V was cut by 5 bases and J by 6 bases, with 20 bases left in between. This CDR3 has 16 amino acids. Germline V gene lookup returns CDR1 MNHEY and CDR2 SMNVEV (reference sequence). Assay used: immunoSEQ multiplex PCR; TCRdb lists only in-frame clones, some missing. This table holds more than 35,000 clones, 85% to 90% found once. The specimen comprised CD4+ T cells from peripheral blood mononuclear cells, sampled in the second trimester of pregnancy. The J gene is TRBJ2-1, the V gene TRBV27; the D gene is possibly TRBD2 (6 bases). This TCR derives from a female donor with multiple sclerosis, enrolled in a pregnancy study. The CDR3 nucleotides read TGTGCCAGCAGTACGCGAGTCGGGGGTTTAGGCAATGAGCAGTTCTTC. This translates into CASSTRVGGLGNEQFF.